Given below is one T cell receptor (beta chain) in context. Its antigen remains unidentified. Per-nucleotide qualities are absent, and no much larger clonotype sits a single base away. This sample is drawn from a study of blood T cell repertoires in COVID-19 (dated by TCRdb to the early 2020s). General notes on the study: The collaborator samples originated in the United States, Italy and Spain and spanned the acute and convalescent phases of COVID-19. The sample metadata nearly always contained a de-identified subject ID, COVID-19 status, age in years and sex. HLA class I and class II types, where available, came from metadata supplied by the sample provider rather than from assay-based typing. Samples were obtained from the ongoing ImmuneRACE study (first 160 participants) and from some 1,300 subjects provided by 6 global collaborators. The dataset comprised deeply sampled blood TCRbeta repertoires from subjects exposed to, actively infected with, or recovered from COVID-19. The material from the prospective study consisted of cDNA or gDNA derived from T cells, B-cell-depleted T cells, or PBMCs. The repertoires were released in a freely available public database meant as a resource for research on the immune response to SARS-CoV-2. Results and caveats for the whole study, not just this receptor: The quantity of clinical and demographic metadata differed by source and by participant and was supplied without curation.

TCRbeta CDR3 regions were amplified from genomic DNA by means of the immunoSEQ Assay, a bias-controlled multiplex PCR. On the authors' methods: The number of nucleated cells in each sample was estimated from the amplification of reference gene primers within the assay. To quantify the absolute abundance of each unique TCRbeta CDR3 rearrangement, sequence reads were collapsed and filtered. Productive Simpson clonality was computed per sample as the square root of Simpson's diversity index over productive rearrangements. The source is immuneACCESS, and TCRdb retained only in-frame sequences with V and J called. Part of the clones is not carried over; for the studies checked, unresolved V genes explain less than half of this, and the remainder is unexplained. The DNA gave D and trimming, while V, J and clone size come from that table. This sample is represented by about 100,000 clones; about 86% of them were singletons. Of the sample, approximately 5% is held by the ten largest clones.

The CDR3 starts with the cysteine, ends with the phenylalanine, and has 15 residues. Left in the record is the CDR3 DNA by itself, 45 bases read in frame from the first base. V and J are trimmed by 5 bases and 1 base, and the gene matches miss 4 bases of the junction. According to the germline V gene, CDR1 reads SGHRS and CDR2 reads YFSETQ. Whole blood was collected in K2EDTA tubes by collaborating institutions according to the institutions' own protocols. For TCRbeta analysis, collaborator samples were shipped as frozen whole blood, as isolated PBMCs, or as DNA extracted from either sample type. The clonotype originates from a human donor in a cohort sampled during active COVID-19. The chain is assembled from TRBV5-1 and TRBJ1-1, with 11 bases aligning to TRBD1. Sequencing input: peripheral blood. The DNA sequence is TGCGCCAGCAGATGGACAGGGGGCAAGAACACTGAAGCTTTCTTT. This sequence encodes CASRWTGGKNTEAFF. The full variable domain, with segments outside the CDR3 supplied by the reference TRBV5-1 and TRBJ1-1 proteins, appears as KAGVTQTPRYLIKTRGQQVTLSCSPISGHRSVSWYQQTPGQGLQFLFEYFSETQRNKGNFPGRFSGRQFSNSRSEMNVSTLELGDSALYLCASRWTGGKNTEAFFGQGTRLTVV.